The clone carrying this T cell receptor beta chain was detected a few times. Its target is not known. TCRdb reprocessed the reads via MiXCR and lists one record per CDR3 protein. The table includes about 68,000 distinct CDR3 sequences, 63% detected once. The data were taken from a study of type 1 regulatory T cells. CDR3 size: 15 residues. Germline values: CDR1 SGHTA, CDR2 FQGNSA. Trimming cost V 7 bases and J 3 bases, with 15 bases left between them. The material sequenced was cultured T cells, either the whole culture or a sorted T cell fraction (not recorded which). Subset described: Tr1-enriched cell product generated in vitro against host alloantigens. The V gene is TRBV7-2, the J gene TRBJ1-4; D is undetermined. This sequence originates from a human donor in good health. CDR3 bases: TGTGCCAGCAAACCCCGCAAGGCGGCTAATGAAAAACTGTTTTTT. As protein: CASKPRKAANEKLFF.